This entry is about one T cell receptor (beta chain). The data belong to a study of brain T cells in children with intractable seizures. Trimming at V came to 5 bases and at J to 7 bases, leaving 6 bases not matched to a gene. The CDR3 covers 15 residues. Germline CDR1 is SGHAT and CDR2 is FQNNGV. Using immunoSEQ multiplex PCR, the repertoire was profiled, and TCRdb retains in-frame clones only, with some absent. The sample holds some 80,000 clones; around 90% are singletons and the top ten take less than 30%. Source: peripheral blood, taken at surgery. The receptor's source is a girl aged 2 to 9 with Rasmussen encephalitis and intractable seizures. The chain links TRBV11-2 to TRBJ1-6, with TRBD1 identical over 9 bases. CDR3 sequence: CASSGGQGRNSPLHF. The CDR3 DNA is TGTGCCAGCAGCGGGGGACAGGGAAGGAATTCACCCCTCCACTTT.